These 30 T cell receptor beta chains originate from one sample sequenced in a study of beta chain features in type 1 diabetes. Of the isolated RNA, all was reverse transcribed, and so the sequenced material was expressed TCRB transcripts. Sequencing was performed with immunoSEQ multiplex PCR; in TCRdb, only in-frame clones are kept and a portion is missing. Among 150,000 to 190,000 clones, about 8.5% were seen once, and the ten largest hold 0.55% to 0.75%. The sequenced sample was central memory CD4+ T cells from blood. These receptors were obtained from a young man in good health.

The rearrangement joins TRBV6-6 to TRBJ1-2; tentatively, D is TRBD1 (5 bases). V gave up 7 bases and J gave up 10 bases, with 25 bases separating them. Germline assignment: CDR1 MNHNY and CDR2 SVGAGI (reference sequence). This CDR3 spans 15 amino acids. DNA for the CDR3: TGTGCCAGCAAAGTTACGTCCAGGGCAAGGGTTGTCTACACCTTC. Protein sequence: CASKVTSRARVVYTF.

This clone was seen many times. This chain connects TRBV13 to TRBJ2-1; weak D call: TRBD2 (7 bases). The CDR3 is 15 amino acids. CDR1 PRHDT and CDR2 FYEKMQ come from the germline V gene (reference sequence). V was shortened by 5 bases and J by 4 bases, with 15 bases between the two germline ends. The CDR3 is CASSPAGARYNEQFF. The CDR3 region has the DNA TGTGCCAGCAGCCCCGCGGGGGCACGGTACAATGAGCAGTTCTTC.

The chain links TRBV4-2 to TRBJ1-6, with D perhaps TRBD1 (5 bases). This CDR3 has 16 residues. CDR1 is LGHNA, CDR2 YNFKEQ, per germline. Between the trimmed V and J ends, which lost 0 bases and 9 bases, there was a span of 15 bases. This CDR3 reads CASSQDVQGLVSPLHF. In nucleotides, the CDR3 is TGTGCCAGCAGCCAAGATGTGCAGGGTTTAGTTTCACCCCTCCACTTT.

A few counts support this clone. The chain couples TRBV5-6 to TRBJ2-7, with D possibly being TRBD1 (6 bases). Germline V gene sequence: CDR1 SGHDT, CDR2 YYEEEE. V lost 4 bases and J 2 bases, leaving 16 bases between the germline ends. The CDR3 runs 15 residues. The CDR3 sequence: CASSPVGDIAYEQYF. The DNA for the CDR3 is TGTGCCAGCAGCCCAGTAGGGGACATAGCCTACGAGCAGTACTTC.

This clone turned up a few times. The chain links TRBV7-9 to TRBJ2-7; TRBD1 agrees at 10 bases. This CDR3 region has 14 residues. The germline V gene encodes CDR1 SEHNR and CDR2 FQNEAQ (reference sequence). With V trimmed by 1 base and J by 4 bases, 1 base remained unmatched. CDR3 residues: CASSLGGQGYEQYF. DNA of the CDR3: TGTGCCAGCAGCTTAGGGGGACAGGGGTACGAGCAGTACTTC. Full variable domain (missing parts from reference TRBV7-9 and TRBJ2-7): DTGVSQNPRHKITKRGQNVTFRCDPISEHNRLYWYRQTLGQGPEFLTYFQNEAQLEKSRLLSDRFSAERPKGSFSTLEIQRTEQGDSAMYLCASSLGGQGYEQYFGPGTRLTVT.

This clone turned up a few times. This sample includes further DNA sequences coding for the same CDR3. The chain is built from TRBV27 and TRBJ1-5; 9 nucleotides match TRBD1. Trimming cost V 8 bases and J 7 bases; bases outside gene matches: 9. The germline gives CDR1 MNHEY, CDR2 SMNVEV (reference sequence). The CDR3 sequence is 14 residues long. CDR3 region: CASRPGQGRQPQHF. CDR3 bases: TGTGCCAGCCGACCGGGACAGGGACGCCAGCCCCAGCATTTT.

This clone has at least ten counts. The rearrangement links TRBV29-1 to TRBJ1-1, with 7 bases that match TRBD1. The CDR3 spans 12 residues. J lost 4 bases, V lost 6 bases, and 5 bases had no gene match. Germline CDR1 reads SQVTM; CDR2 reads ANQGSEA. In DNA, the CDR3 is TGCAGCGTGGGACGGACAGGCACTGAAGCTTTCTTT. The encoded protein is CSVGRTGTEAFF.

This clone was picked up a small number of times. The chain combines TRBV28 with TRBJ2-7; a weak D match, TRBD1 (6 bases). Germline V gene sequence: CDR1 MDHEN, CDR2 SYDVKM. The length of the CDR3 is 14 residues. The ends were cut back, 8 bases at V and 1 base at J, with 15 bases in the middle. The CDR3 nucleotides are TGTGCCAGCCGAAATACACAGGGTTCCTACGAGCAGTACTTC. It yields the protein CASRNTQGSYEQYF.

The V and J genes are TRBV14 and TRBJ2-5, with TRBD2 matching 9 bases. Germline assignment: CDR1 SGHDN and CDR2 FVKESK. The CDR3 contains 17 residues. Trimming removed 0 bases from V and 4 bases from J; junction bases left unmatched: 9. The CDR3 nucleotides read TGTGCCAGCAGCCAAGAATACTTGGCGGGAGGGTCAGAGACCCAGTACTTC. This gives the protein CASSQEYLAGGSETQYF.

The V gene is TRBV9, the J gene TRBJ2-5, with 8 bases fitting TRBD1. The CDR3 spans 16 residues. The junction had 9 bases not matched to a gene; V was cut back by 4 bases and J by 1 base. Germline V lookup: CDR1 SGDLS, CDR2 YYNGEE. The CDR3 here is CASSPRQGNVQETQYF. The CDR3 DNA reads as TGTGCCAGCAGCCCCCGACAGGGGAACGTCCAAGAGACCCAGTACTTC.

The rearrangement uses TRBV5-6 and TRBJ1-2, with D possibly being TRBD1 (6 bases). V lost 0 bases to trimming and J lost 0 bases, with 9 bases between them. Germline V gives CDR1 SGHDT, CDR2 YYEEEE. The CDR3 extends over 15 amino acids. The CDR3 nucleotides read TGTGCCAGCAGCTTGGGTCAGGGGTCTAACTATGGCTACACCTTC. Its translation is CASSLGQGSNYGYTF.

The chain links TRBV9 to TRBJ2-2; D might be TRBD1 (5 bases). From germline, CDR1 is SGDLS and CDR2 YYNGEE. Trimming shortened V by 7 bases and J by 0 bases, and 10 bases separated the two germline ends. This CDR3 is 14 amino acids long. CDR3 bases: TGTGCCAGCCGGGCAGGGTCGAACACCGGGGAGCTGTTTTTT. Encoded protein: CASRAGSNTGELFF.

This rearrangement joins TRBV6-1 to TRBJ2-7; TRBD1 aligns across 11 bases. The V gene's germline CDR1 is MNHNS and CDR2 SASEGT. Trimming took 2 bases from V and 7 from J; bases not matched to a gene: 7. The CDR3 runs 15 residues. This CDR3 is CASSELGTGGREQYF. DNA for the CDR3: TGTGCCAGCAGTGAACTTGGGACAGGGGGAAGGGAGCAGTACTTC.

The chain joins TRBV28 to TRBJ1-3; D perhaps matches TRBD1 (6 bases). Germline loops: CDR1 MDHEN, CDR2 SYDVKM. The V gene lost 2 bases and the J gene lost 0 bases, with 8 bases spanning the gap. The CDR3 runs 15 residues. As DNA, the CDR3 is TGTGCCAGCAGTTTAAACAGGGTCTCTGGAAACACCATATATTTT. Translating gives CASSLNRVSGNTIYF.

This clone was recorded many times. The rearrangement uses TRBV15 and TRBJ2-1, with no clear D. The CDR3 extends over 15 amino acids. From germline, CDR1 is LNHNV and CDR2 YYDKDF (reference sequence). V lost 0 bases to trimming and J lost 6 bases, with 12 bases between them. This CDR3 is CATSRDRLMANEQFF. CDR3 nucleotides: TGTGCCACCAGCAGAGATCGACTTATGGCCAATGAGCAGTTCTTC.

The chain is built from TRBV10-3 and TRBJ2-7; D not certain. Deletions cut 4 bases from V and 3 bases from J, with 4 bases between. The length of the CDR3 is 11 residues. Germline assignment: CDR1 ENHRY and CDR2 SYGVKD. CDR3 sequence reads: CAISGNYEQYF. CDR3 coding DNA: TGTGCCATCAGTGGTAACTACGAGCAGTACTTC.

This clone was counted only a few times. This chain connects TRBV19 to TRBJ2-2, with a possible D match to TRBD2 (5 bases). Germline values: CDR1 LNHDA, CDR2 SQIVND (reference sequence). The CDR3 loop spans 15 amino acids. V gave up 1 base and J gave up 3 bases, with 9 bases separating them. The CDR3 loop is CASSIAGFYTGELFF. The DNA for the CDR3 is TGTGCCAGTAGTATAGCGGGGTTTTACACCGGGGAGCTGTTTTTT.

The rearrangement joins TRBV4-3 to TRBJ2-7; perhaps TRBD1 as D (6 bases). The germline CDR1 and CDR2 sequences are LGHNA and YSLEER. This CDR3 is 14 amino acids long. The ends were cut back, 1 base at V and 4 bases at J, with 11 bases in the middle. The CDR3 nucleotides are TGCGCCAGCAGCCAAGGGCAAGGACAGTACGAGCAGTACTTC. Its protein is CASSQGQGQYEQYF.

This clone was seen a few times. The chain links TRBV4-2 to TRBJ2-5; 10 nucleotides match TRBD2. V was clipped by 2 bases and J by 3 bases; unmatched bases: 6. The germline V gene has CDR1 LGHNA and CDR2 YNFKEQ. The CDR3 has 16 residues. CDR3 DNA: TGTGCCAGCAGCCAATCTAGCGGGAGTTACAAAGAGACCCAGTACTTC. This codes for CASSQSSGSYKETQYF.

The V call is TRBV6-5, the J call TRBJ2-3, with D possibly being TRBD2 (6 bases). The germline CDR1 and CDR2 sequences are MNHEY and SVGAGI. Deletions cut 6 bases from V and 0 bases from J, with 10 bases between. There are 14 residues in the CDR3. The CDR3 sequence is CASRDSGSTDTQYF. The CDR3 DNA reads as TGTGCCAGCAGAGATAGCGGTAGCACAGATACGCAGTATTTT.

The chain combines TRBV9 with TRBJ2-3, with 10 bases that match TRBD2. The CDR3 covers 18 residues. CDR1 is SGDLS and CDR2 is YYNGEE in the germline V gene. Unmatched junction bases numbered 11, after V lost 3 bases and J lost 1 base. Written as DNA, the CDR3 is TGTGCCAGCAGCGCCAGGGCCGGCAGCGGGGGGGGCACAGATACGCAGTATTTT. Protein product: CASSARAGSGGGTDTQYF.

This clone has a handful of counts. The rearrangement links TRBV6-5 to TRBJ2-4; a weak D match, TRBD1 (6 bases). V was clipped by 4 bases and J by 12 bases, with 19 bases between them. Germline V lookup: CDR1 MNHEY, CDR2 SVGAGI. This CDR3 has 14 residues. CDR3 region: CASSSPRDTSAQYF. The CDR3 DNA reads TGTGCCAGCAGTTCTCCCCGGGACACCTCAGCTCAGTACTTC.

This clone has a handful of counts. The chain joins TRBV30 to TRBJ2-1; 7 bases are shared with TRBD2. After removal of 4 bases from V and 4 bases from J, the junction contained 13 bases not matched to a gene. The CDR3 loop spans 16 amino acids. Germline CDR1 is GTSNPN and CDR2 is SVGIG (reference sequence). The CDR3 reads CAWTVGGRRTYNEQFF. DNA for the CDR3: TGTGCCTGGACAGTCGGGGGGAGGAGGACTTACAATGAGCAGTTCTTC.

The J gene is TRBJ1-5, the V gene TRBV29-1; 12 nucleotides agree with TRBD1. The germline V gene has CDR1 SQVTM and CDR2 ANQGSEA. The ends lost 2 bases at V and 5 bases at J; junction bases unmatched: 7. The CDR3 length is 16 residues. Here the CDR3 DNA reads TGCAGCGTTGAAACCGGGACAGGGGGCGGCTATCAGCCCCAGCATTTT. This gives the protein CSVETGTGGGYQPQHF.

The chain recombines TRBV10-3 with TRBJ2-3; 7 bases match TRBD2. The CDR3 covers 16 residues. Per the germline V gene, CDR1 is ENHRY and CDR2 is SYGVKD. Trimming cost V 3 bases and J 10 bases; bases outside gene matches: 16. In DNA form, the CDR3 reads TGTGCCATCAGTGATCCTGTTCGTGGGAGGGAATATGCGCAGTATTTT. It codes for CAISDPVRGREYAQYF.

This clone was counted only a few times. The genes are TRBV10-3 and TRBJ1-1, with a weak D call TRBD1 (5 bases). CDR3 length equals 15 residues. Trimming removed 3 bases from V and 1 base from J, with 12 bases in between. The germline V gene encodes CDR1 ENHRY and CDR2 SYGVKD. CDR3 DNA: TGTGCCATCAGTGATTGGGGGGGGAAGAACACTGAAGCTTTCTTT. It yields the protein CAISDWGGKNTEAFF.

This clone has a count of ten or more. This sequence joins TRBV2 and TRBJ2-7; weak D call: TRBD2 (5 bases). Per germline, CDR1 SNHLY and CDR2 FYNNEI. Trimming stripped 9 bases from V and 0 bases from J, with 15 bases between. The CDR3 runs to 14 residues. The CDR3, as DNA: TGTGCCAGTAGGGAGTTAGCGAACTCCTACGAGCAGTACTTC. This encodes CASRELANSYEQYF.

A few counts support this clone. DNA for the CDR3: TGTGCCAGCAGTTACCCCAGCTATGGCTACACCTTC. This gives the protein CASSYPSYGYTF. The chain carries TRBV6-6 and TRBJ1-2; D is undetermined. There are 12 residues in the CDR3. Trimming pared 2 bases from V and 4 bases from J, leaving 5 bases between. CDR1 and CDR2 from the germline V gene are MNHNY and SVGAGI (reference sequence).

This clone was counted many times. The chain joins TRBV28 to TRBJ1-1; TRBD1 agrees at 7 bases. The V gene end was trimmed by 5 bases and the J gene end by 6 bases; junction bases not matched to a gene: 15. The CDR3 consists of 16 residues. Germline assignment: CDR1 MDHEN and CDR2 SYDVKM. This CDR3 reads CASSRYLGQVGAEAFF. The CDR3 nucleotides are TGTGCCAGCAGTCGTTACCTCGGACAGGTTGGGGCTGAAGCTTTCTTT.

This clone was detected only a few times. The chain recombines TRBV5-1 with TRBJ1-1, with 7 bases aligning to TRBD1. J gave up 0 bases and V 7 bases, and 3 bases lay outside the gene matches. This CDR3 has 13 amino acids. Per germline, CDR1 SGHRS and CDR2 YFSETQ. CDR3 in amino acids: CASQGEMNTEAFF. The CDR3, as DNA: TGCGCCAGCCAGGGGGAAATGAACACTGAAGCTTTCTTT.